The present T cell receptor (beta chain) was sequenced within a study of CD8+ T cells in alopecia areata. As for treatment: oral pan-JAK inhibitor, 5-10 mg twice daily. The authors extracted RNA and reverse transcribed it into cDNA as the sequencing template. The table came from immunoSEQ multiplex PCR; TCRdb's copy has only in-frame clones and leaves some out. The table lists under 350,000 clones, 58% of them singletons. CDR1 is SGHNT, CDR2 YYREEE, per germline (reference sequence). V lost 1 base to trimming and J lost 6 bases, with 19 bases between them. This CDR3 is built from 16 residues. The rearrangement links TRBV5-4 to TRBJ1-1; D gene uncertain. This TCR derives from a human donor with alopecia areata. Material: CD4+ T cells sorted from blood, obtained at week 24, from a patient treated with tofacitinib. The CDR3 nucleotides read TGTGCCAGCAGCTTGATTCTCGTGGCGGGTAAAGCTGAAGCTTTCTTT. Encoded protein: CASSLILVAGKAEAFF.